This T cell receptor (beta chain) was sequenced in a study of CD8+CD57+ T cells in acquired aplastic anemia. Study as a whole: Sorted CD4+ plus CD8+ cells gave DNA averaging about 3.2 ug. General study points: For CD8+ Simpson's diversity, patients and controls showed no significant difference.

CDR3 and TCR beta VDJ profiling relied on genomic DNA as the template. MiXCR was run by TCRdb on the reads, yielding one entry per CDR3 protein. In the table there are 150,000 to 200,000 distinct CDR3 sequences, about half of which are singletons. This clonotype showed up just a few times. Its antigen is undetermined. Individuals selected for sequencing had exhibited CD8+CD57+ cell expansion on flow cytometry. Patients uniformly had severe acquired aplastic anemia. No therapy was given to patients before blood sampling. This CDR3 contains 12 residues. Germline V gives CDR1 DFQATT, CDR2 SNEGSKA (reference sequence). V gave up 3 bases and J gave up 5 bases, with 9 bases separating them.

The clonotype was recovered from a human donor with aplastic anemia. The sample comprised sorted CD4+, CD8+, or CD8+CD57+ T cells (not recorded which) from PBMCs. The rearrangement joins TRBV20-1 to TRBJ2-3; no reliable D call. The CDR3 nucleotides are TGCAGTGCTAGGGGCCGGATAGATACGCAGTATTTT. Translating gives CSARGRIDTQYF.